This T cell receptor (beta chain) came from a study of CD8 T cells in ankylosing spondylitis. TCRdb reprocessed the 5' RACE reads with MiXCR, giving one entry per CDR3 protein. There are about 25,000 distinct CDR3 sequences in the sample; roughly 2.4% occur only once, and 6.5% to 9.5% lies in the top ten. Ten or more counts support this clonotype. Germline V gives CDR1 SGDLS, CDR2 YYNGEE. The CDR3 runs to 17 residues. V lost 0 bases to trimming and J lost 5 bases, with 21 bases between them. The chain couples TRBV9 to TRBJ2-7; D might be TRBD1 or TRBD2, each matching 5 bases. The sequence came from a female donor with ankylosing spondylitis or in good health (not recorded which). Material for sequencing was blood, either unsorted or a sorted T cell fraction (not recorded which). Here the CDR3 reads CASSVAPVVRRENEQYF. The CDR3 DNA reads as TGTGCCAGCAGCGTAGCCCCCGTAGTACGCAGGGAGAACGAGCAGTACTTC.